The 11 T cell receptor beta chains given below trace back to one sample, sequenced in a study of blood T cell repertoires in COVID-19. Here immunoSEQ multiplex PCR was the method, and the copy in TCRdb shows in-frame clones only, minus some. This sample has 95,000 to 150,000 clones, with around 77% found just once. The source material was peripheral blood. Receptor source: a human donor in a cohort sampled during active COVID-19.

This clone was observed many times. The chain links TRBV13 to TRBJ1-5; TRBD1 matches 11 bases. Germline V CDR1 and CDR2: PRHDT, FYEKMQ (reference sequence). After removal of 4 bases from V and 6 bases from J, the junction contained 2 bases not matched to a gene. The CDR3 is made up of 14 amino acids. The DNA of the CDR3 is TGTGCCAGCAGCTCCGGGACAGGGGGTCAGCCCCAGCATTTT. Its translation: CASSSGTGGQPQHF.

The chain has TRBV9 and TRBJ2-7; 9 bases are shared with TRBD2. V lost 0 bases and J lost 3; bases outside the gene matches: 7. The CDR3 is 16 amino acids. Germline-derived CDR1 and CDR2 are SGDLS and YYNGEE. CDR3 sequence reads: CASSVVLAGIIYEQYF. The CDR3 region has the DNA TGTGCCAGCAGCGTAGTTCTAGCGGGGATAATCTACGAGCAGTACTTC. Complete variable domain (other parts from reference TRBV9 and TRBJ2-7): DSGVTQTPKHLITATGQRVTLRCSPRSGDLSVYWYQQSLDQGLQFLIQYYNGEERAKGNILERFSAQQFPDLHSELNLSSLELGDSALYFCASSVVLAGIIYEQYFGPGTRLTVT.

This clone was observed a handful of times. The chain links TRBV6-4 to TRBJ1-2; 11 positions match TRBD1. V shed 4 bases and J 6 bases; nucleotides not matched to a gene: 7. The germline gives CDR1 MRHNA, CDR2 SNTAGT. CDR3 length: 15 amino acids. The CDR3 DNA sequence: TGTGCCAGCAGTGCCACGGGACAGGGGGTCGATGGCTACACCTTC. Protein product: CASSATGQGVDGYTF.

CDR3 bases: TGCGCCAGCAGCCAAGGAGGGAACGGTCCCTACAATGAGCAGTTCTTC. Translation: CASSQGGNGPYNEQFF. The genes are TRBV4-1 and TRBJ2-1; D possibly corresponds to TRBD2 (5 bases). The germline V gene encodes CDR1 MGHRA and CDR2 YSYEKL. This CDR3 has 16 amino acids. Trimming took 1 base from V and 2 from J, leaving 12 bases between them.

This clone was detected once. The J gene is TRBJ1-2, the V gene TRBV19, with D possibly TRBD1 on 5 matching bases. V gave up 5 bases and J gave up 0 bases, with 10 bases separating them. The germline gives CDR1 LNHDA, CDR2 SQIVND (reference sequence). This CDR3 contains 14 residues. DNA for the CDR3: TGTGCCAGTAGTTCCCAGGGTTCTAACTATGGCTACACCTTC. Protein: CASSSQGSNYGYTF. The variable domain in full, completed from reference TRBV19 and TRBJ1-2, reads DGGITQSPKYLFRKEGQNVTLSCEQNLNHDAMYWYRQDPGQGLRLIYYSQIVNDFQKGDIAEGYSVSREKKESFPLTVTSAQKNPTAFYLCASSSQGSNYGYTFGSGTRLTVV.

The V call is TRBV5-8, the J call TRBJ2-1, with 7 nucleotides matching TRBD1. The junction had 10 bases not matched to a gene; V was cut back by 4 bases and J by 0 bases. The CDR3 loop spans 17 amino acids. CDR1 is SGHTS, CDR2 YDEGEE, per germline. CDR3 bases: TGTGCCAGCAGCAGGAGACAGGGATCGAGCTCCTACAATGAGCAGTTCTTC. This codes for CASSRRQGSSSYNEQFF.

This clone has only a few counts. This rearrangement joins TRBV5-5 to TRBJ2-7, with 11 bases lining up with TRBD2. J lost 4 bases, V lost 4 bases, and 10 bases had no gene match. Germline-derived CDR1 and CDR2 are SGHKS and YYEKEE (reference sequence). There are 16 residues in the CDR3. CDR3 nucleotide sequence: TGTGCCAGCAGCGCGGACTCTAGCGGGGGGTTTTACGAGCAGTACTTC. It encodes CASSADSSGGFYEQYF.

The chain uses TRBV6-5 and TRBJ2-7, with D possibly matching TRBD1 (5 bases). The CDR3 spans 16 residues. Per germline, CDR1 MNHEY and CDR2 SVGAGI. V shed 0 bases and J shed 4 bases, with 16 bases lying between them. CDR3 sequence (DNA): TGTGCCAGCAGTTACTCACCGCAGGGTGTACCGTACGAGCAGTACTTC. Its protein is CASSYSPQGVPYEQYF.

This clone was found a few times. The V gene is TRBV11-2, the J gene TRBJ2-7, with D possibly being TRBD1 (5 bases). Germline CDR1 and CDR2: SGHAT and FQNNGV. V shed 5 bases and J shed 3 bases, with 8 bases lying between them. The CDR3 is made up of 12 amino acids. Here the CDR3 DNA reads TGTGCCAGCAGCCAACAGGACTACGAGCAGTACTTC. Amino acid sequence: CASSQQDYEQYF. Variable domain in full (rest from reference TRBV11-2 and TRBJ2-7): EAGVAQSPRYKIIEKRQSVAFWCNPISGHATLYWYQQILGQGPKLLIQFQNNGVVDDSQLPKDRFSAERLKGVDSTLKIQPAKLEDSAVYLCASSQQDYEQYFGPGTRLTVT.

The chain combines TRBV28 with TRBJ1-3, with TRBD1 identical over 8 bases. The V gene's germline CDR1 is MDHEN and CDR2 SYDVKM. V shed 8 bases and J 4 bases; nucleotides not matched to a gene: 7. The CDR3 has 14 residues. The CDR3 nucleotides read TGTGCCAGCTTTGAACAGGGGGGAGGAAACACCATATATTTT. It encodes CASFEQGGGNTIYF.

The rearrangement uses TRBV7-8 and TRBJ1-5, with a possible D match to TRBD1 (6 bases). Germline assignment: CDR1 SGHVS and CDR2 FQNEAQ. V lost 1 base to trimming and J lost 6 bases, with 16 bases between them. The CDR3 loop spans 16 amino acids. This CDR3 is CASSLGQGILGQPQHF. For the CDR3, the DNA is TGTGCCAGCAGCTTAGGGCAGGGGATATTAGGTCAGCCCCAGCATTTT.